This record looks at one T cell receptor beta chain sequence and its context. The record originates from a study of blood T cell repertoires in COVID-19. Looking at the study overall: T cells, B-cell-depleted T cells, or PBMCs provided the cDNA or gDNA that served as material.

The ends lost 5 bases at V and 3 bases at J; junction bases unmatched: 1. Germline CDR1 and CDR2: MNHEY and SMNVEV (reference sequence). The CDR3 is 13 residues long. Per the original data handling: How many nucleated cells were present was estimated from reference gene primer amplification. Assay: immunoSEQ multiplex PCR; the TCRdb copy retains only in-frame clones and omits some. D and trimming were read from the DNA, whereas the V and J calls and clone size are those reported in that table. Here the sample spans roughly 330,000 clones, around 86% being singletons. Input material: peripheral blood. This chain links TRBV27 with TRBJ2-1, with 7 bases matching TRBD1. The sequence derives from a woman in her 50s with acute or convalescent COVID-19. CDR3 amino acids: CASSRDSYNEQFF. DNA of the CDR3: TGTGCCAGCAGTCGGGACAGCTACAATGAGCAGTTCTTC.